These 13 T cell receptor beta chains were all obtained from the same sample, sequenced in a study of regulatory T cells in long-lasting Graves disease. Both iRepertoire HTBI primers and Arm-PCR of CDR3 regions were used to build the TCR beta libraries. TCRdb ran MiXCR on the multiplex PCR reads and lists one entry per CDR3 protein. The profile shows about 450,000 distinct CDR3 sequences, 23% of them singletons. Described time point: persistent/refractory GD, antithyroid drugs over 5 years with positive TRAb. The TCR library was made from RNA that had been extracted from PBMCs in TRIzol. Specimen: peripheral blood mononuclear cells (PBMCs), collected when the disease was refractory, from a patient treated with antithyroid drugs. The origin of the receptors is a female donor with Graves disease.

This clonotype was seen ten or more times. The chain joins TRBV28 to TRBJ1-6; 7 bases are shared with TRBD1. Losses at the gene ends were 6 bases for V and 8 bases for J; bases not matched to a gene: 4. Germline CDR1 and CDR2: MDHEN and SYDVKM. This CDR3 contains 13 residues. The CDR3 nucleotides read TGTGCCAGCAGCCCCGACAGGGATTCACCCCTCCACTTT. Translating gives CASSPDRDSPLHF.

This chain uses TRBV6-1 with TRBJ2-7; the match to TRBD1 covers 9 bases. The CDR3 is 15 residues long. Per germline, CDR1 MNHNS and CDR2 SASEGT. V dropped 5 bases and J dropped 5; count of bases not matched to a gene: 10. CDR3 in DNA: TGTGCCAGCAGTCAGGGGACAGGGATGTTGCACGAGCAGTACTTC. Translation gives CASSQGTGMLHEQYF.

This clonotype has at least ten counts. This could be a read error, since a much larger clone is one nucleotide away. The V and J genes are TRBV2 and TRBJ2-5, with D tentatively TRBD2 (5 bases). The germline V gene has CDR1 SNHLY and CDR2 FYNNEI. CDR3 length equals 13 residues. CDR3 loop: CASSSGNQKTQYF. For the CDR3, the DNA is TGTGCCAGCAGTAGCGGCAACCAAAAGACCCAGTACTTC.

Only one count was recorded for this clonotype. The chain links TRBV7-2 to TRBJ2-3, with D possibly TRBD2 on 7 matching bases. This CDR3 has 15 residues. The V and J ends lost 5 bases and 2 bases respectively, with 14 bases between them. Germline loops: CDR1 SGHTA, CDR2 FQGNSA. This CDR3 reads CASSRGGSYTDTQYF. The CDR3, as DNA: TGTGCCAGCAGCAGGGGGGGTTCCTACACAGATACGCAGTATTTT.

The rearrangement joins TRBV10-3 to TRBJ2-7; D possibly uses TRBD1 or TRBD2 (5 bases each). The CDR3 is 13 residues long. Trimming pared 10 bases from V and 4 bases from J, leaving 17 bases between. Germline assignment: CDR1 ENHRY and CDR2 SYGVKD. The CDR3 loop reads CATEDLGVYEQYF. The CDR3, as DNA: TGTGCCACCGAGGACCTGGGGGTTTACGAGCAGTACTTC.

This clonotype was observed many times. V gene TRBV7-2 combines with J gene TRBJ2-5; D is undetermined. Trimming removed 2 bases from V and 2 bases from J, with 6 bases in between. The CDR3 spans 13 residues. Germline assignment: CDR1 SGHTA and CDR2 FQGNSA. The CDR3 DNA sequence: TGTGCCAGCAGCTTACGCAGTCAAGAGACCCAGTACTTC. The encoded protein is CASSLRSQETQYF.

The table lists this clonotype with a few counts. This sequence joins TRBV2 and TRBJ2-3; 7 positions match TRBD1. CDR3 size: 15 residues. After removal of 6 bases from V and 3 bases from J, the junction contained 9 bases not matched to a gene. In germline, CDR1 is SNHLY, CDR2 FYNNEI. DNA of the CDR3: TGTGCCAGCAGGGGGACAGCGACCCAAACAGATACGCAGTATTTT. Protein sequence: CASRGTATQTDTQYF.

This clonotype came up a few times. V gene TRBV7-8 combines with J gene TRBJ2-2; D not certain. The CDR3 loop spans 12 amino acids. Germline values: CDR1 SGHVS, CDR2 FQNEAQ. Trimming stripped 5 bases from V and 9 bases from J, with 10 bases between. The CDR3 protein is CASSRPRRELFF. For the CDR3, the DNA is TGTGCCAGCAGCCGACCTAGGCGGGAGCTGTTTTTT.

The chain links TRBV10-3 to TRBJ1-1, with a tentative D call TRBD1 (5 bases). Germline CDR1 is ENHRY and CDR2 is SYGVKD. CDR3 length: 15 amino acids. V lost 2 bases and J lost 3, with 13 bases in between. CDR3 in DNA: TGTGCCATCAGTGAGGTGTCAACGGGACACACTGAAGCTTTCTTT. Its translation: CAISEVSTGHTEAFF.

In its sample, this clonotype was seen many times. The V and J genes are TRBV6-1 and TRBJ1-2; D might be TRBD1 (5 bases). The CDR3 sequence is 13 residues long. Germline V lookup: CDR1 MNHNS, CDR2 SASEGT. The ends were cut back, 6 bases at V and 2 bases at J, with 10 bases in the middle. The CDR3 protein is CASSIAGNYGYTF. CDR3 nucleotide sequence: TGTGCCAGCAGCATCGCAGGGAACTATGGCTACACCTTC.

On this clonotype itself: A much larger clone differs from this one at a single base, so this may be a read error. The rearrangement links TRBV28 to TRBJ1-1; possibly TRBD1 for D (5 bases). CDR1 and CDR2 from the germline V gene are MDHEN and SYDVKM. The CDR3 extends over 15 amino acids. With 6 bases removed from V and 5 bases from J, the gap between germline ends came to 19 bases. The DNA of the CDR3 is TGTGCCAGCAGGGGGACTTTCAAAGGTGGTACTGAAGCTTTCTTT. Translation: CASRGTFKGGTEAFF.

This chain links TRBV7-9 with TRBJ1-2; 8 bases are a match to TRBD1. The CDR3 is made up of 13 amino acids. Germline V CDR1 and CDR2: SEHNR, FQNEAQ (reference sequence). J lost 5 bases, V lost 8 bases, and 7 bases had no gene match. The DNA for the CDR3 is TGTGCCAGCGTCCAGGGGGCGGAATATGGCTACACCTTC. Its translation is CASVQGAEYGYTF.

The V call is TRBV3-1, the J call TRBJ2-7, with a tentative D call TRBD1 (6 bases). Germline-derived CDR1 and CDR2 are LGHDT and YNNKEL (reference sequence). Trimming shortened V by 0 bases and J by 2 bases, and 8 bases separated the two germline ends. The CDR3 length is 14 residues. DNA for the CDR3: TGTGCCAGCAGCCAAGATACAGGGACCTACGAGCAGTACTTC. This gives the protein CASSQDTGTYEQYF.